This T cell receptor beta chain was obtained from a study of cytomegalovirus exposure and HLA in healthy donors. CDR1 and CDR2 (germline): ENHRY, SYGVKD. The CDR3 has 13 residues. The J segment lost 3 bases and the V segment lost 8 bases, leaving 6 bases of the junction unmatched. The study's findings and limits: In a later analysis, a missense DCLRE1C variant was linked to TCR beta V- and J-gene trimming. Many donors shared some public TCRs, even though most TCR sequences were rare. Researchers reported from a later analysis that most CMV-associated TCR beta chains appeared HLA-restricted. The analysis excluded some indistinguishable V segments, including TRBV6-2 and TRBV6-3.

About this clone: What it binds is not known.

It was with 60 Vbeta and 13 Jbeta primers that the PCR ran. The assay was immunoSEQ multiplex PCR, and TCRdb's table has in-frame clones only and misses some. The repertoire has about 150,000 clones, around 82% of them found once; the top ten carry 6.5% to 7.5%. The rearrangement links TRBV10-3 to TRBJ1-1, with TRBD1 identical over 7 bases. The TCR originated in a woman aged 45-65 years in good health and CMV-seropositive. Sequences were obtained from PBMCs. The CDR3 DNA is TGTGCCATCGCTGACAGGGAGTACACTGAAGCTTTCTTT. It yields the protein CAIADREYTEAFF.